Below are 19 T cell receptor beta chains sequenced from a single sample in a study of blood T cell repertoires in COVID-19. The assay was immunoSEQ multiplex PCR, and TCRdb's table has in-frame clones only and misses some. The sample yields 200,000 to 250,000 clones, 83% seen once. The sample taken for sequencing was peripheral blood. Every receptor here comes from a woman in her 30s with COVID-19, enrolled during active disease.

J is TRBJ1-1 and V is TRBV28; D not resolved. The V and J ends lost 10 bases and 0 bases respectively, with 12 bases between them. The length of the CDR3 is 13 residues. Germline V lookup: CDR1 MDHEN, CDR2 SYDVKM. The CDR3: CAISRQMNTEAFF. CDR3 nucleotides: TGTGCCATCTCGAGACAAATGAACACTGAAGCTTTCTTT.

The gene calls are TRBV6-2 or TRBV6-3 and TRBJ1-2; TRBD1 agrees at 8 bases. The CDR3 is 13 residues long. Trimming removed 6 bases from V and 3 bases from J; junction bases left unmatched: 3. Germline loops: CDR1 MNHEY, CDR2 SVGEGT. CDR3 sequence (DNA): TGTGCCAGCAGCCAGGGGGCCGACTATGGCTACACCTTC. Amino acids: CASSQGADYGYTF.

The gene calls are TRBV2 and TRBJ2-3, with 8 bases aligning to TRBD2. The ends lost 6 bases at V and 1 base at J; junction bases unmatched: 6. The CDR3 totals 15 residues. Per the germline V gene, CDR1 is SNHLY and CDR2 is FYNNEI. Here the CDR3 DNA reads TGTGCCAGCAGCTCGAGCGGGAGAGGCACAGATACGCAGTATTTT. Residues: CASSSSGRGTDTQYF.

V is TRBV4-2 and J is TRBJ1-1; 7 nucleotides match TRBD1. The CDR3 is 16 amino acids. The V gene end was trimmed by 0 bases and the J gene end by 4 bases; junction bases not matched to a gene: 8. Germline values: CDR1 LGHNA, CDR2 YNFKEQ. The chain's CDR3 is CASSQDPTGFATEAFF. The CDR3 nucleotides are TGTGCCAGCAGCCAAGATCCGACAGGGTTTGCCACTGAAGCTTTCTTT.

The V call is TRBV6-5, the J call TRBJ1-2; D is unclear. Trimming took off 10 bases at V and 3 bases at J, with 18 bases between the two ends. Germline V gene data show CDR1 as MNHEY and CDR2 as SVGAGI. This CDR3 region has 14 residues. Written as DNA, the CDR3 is TGTGCCACCGATAGGGCCCCCGGGGACTATGGCTACACCTTC. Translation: CATDRAPGDYGYTF.

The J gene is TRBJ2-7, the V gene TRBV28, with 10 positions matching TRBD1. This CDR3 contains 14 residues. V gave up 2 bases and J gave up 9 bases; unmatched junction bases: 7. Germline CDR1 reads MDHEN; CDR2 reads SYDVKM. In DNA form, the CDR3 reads TGTGCCAGCAGTTTAGGGGACAGGGGAAGTAGGCAGTACTTC. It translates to CASSLGDRGSRQYF.

CDR3 residues: CASSWYRDSPDTQYF. In nucleotides, the CDR3 is TGTGCCAGCAGTTGGTACCGGGACAGTCCAGATACGCAGTATTTT. V gene TRBV5-4 combines with J gene TRBJ2-3; TRBD1 matches at 7 bases. Trimming cost V 5 bases and J 4 bases; bases outside gene matches: 10. The CDR3 totals 15 residues. Germline CDR1 is SGHNT and CDR2 is YYREEE (reference sequence).

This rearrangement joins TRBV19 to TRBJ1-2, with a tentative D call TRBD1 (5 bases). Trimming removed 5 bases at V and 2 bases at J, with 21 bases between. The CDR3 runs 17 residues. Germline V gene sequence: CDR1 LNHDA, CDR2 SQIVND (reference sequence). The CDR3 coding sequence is TGTGCCAGTAGTTCCCCCAGGATTGGCAGGGTAAACTATGGCTACACCTTC. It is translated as CASSSPRIGRVNYGYTF.

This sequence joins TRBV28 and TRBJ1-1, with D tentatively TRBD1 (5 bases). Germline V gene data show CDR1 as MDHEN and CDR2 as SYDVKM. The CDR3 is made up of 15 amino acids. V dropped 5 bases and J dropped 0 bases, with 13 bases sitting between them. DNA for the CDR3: TGTGCCAGCAGTGGGGGAGGGCACTTGAACACTGAAGCTTTCTTT. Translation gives CASSGGGHLNTEAFF.

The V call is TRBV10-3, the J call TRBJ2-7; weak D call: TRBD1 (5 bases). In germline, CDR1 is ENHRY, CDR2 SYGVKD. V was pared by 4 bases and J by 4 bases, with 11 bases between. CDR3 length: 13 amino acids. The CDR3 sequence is CAISVGDSYEQYF. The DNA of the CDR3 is TGTGCCATCAGTGTTGGCGACAGTTACGAGCAGTACTTC.

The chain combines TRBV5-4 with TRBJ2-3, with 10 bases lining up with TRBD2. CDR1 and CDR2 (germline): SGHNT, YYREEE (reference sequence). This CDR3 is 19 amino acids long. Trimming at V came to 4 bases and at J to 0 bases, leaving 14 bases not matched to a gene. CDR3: CASSPGQAGGIVSTDTQYF. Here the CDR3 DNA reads TGTGCCAGCAGCCCGGGGCAAGCGGGGGGGATAGTAAGCACAGATACGCAGTATTTT.

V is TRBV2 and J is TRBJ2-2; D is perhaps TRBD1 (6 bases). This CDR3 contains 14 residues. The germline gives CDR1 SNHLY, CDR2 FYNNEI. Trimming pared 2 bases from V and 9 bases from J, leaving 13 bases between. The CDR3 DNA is TGTGCCAGCAGTGAACAGGGGCCGAGCAGGGAGCTGTTTTTT. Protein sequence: CASSEQGPSRELFF.

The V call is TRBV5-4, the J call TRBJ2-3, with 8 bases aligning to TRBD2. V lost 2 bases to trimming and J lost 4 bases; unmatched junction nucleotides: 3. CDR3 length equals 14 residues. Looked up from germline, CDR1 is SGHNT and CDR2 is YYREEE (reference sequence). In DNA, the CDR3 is TGTGCCAGCAGCTTCGGACTAGCTGCAGATACGCAGTATTTT. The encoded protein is CASSFGLAADTQYF.

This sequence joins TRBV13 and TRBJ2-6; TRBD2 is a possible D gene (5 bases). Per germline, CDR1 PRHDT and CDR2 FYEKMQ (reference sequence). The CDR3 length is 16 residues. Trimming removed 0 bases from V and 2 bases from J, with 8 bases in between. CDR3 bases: TGTGCCAGCAGCTTAGGGGAGGCAGCTGGGGCCAACGTCCTGACTTTC. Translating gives CASSLGEAAGANVLTF. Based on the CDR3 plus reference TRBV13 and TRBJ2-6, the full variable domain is AAGVIQSPRHLIKEKRETATLKCYPIPRHDTVYWYQQGPGQDPQFLISFYEKMQSDKGSIPDRFSAQQFSDYHSELNMSSLELGDSALYFCASSLGEAAGANVLTFGAGSRLTVL.

In nucleotides, the CDR3 is TGTGCCAGCAGCCATACGACTAGCGGGAATCTTTACAATGAGCAGTTCTTC. This gives the protein CASSHTTSGNLYNEQFF. The chain recombines TRBV3-1 (or the pseudogene TRBV3-2) with TRBJ2-1; 11 nucleotides match TRBD2. CDR1 and CDR2 from the germline V gene are LGHDT and YNNKEL (reference sequence). Trimming at V came to 3 bases and at J to 4 bases, leaving 8 bases not matched to a gene. CDR3 length: 17 amino acids.

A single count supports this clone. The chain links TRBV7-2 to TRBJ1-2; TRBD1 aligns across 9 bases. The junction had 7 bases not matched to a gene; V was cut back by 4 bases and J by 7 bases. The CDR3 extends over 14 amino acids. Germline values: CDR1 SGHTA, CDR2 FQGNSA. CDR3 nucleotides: TGTGCCAGCAGCTCCGACAGGGGGGTTACTGGCTACACCTTC. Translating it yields CASSSDRGVTGYTF.

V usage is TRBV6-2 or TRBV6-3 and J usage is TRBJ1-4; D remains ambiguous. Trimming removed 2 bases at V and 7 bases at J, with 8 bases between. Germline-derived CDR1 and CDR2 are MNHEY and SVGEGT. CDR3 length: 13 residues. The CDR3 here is CASSYIDSEKLFF. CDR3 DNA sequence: TGTGCCAGCAGTTACATCGATAGTGAAAAACTGTTTTTT.

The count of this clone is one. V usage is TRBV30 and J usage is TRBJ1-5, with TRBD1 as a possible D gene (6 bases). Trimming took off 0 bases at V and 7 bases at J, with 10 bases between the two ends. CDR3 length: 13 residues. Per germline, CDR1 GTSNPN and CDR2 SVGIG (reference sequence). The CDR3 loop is CAWSVGGDQPQHF. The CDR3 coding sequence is TGTGCCTGGAGTGTAGGGGGTGACCAGCCCCAGCATTTT.

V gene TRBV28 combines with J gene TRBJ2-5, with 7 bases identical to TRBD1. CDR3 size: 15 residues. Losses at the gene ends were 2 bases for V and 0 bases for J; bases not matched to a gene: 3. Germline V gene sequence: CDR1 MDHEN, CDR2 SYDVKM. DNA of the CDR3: TGTGCCAGCAGTTTAAGGGACAGATACCAAGAGACCCAGTACTTC. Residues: CASSLRDRYQETQYF.